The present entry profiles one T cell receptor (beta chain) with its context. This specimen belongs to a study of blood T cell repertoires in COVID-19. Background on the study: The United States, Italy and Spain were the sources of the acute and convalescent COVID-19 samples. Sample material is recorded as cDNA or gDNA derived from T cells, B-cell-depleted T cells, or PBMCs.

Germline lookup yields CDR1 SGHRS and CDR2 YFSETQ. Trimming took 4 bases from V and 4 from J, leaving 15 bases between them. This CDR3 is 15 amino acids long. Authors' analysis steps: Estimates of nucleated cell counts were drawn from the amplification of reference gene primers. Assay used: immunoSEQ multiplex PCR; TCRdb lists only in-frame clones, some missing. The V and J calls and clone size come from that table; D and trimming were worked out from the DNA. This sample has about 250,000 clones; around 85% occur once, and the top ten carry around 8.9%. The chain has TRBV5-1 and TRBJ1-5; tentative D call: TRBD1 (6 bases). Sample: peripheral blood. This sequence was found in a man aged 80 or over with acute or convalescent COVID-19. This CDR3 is CASSRTGTQNQPQHF. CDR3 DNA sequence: TGCGCCAGCAGCCGAACAGGGACACAGAATCAGCCCCAGCATTTT.